One sample yielded the 21 T cell receptor beta chains listed below, sequenced in a study of T-cell reconstitution after alpha-beta-depleted transplantation in children. Researchers prepared the TCRbeta library using unique molecular identifiers, the study reports. TCRdb reanalysed the PCR reads using MiXCR and keeps one entry per CDR3 protein. The sample includes approximately 1,000,000 distinct CDR3 sequences, around 30% of them seen just once. The material was PBMCs, mostly from graft donor cells, obtained 360 days after TCRalphabeta/CD19-depleted stem cell transplant. These receptors were collected from a boy younger than two who had a stem cell transplant for SCID, so the T cells may come from the graft donor.

This clonotype was counted only a few times. The CDR3 DNA is TGTGCCACCAGCAGAAGGACAGGGGGCTACGAGCAGTACTTC. This codes for CATSRRTGGYEQYF. V and J are TRBV15 and TRBJ2-7, with 10 bases fitting TRBD1. The CDR3 contains 14 residues. The V gene end was trimmed by 2 bases and the J gene end by 3 bases; junction bases not matched to a gene: 1. Looked up from germline, CDR1 is LNHNV and CDR2 is YYDKDF (reference sequence).

This clonotype occurred a few times. V gene TRBV6-1 combines with J gene TRBJ2-5; the D is unclear. V lost 4 bases and J 2 bases, leaving 14 bases between the germline ends. The CDR3 consists of 15 residues. Germline V gene lookup returns CDR1 MNHNS and CDR2 SASEGT. The CDR3 DNA follows: TGTGCCAGCAGTGTGGGTGTAGGACGGCAAGAGACCCAGTACTTC. Amino acid sequence: CASSVGVGRQETQYF.

This clonotype was counted only a few times. The chain couples TRBV28 to TRBJ2-7; D may be TRBD2 (6 bases). In germline, CDR1 is MDHEN, CDR2 SYDVKM. Trimming removed 3 bases from V and 3 bases from J, with 15 bases in between. CDR3 size: 15 residues. The CDR3 DNA follows: TGTGCCAGCAGTTTCTACATCGGGGGAGTCTACGAGCAGTACTTC. It codes for CASSFYIGGVYEQYF.

In this sample, this clonotype turned up a few times. The V call is TRBV19, the J call TRBJ2-1, with 10 bases identical to TRBD2. V shed 9 bases, J shed 3 bases, and the junction held 8 bases outside the gene matches. The CDR3 contains 15 residues. CDR1 and CDR2 (germline): LNHDA, SQIVND (reference sequence). The CDR3 nucleotides read TGTGCCAGCAGCATTAGCGGGGGGAGCTACAATGAGCAGTTCTTC. As protein: CASSISGGSYNEQFF.

This clonotype turned up a few times. The rearrangement links TRBV2 to TRBJ2-4, with a possible D match to TRBD2 (5 bases). Trimming removed 5 bases at V and 0 bases at J, with 11 bases between. Germline CDR1 is SNHLY and CDR2 is FYNNEI. This CDR3 is built from 15 residues. The CDR3 loop reads CASSNDGVAKNIQYF. The CDR3 DNA reads as TGTGCCAGCAGTAACGACGGGGTAGCCAAAAACATTCAGTACTTC.

This rearrangement joins TRBV7-9 to TRBJ2-2; D perhaps matches TRBD2 (6 bases). Trimming took off 5 bases at V and 5 bases at J, with 18 bases between the two ends. CDR1 and CDR2 from the germline V gene are SEHNR and FQNEAQ (reference sequence). This CDR3 spans 16 amino acids. The CDR3 loop is CASSARTTQGTGELFF. DNA for the CDR3: TGTGCCAGCAGCGCCAGGACTACCCAGGGTACCGGGGAGCTGTTTTTT.

The rearrangement joins TRBV6-2 or TRBV6-3 to TRBJ2-1; TRBD1 aligns across 9 bases. V shed 8 bases, J shed 6 bases, and the junction held 8 bases outside the gene matches. Germline V gene data show CDR1 as MNHEY and CDR2 as SVGEGT. This CDR3 has 14 residues. CDR3 protein: CASSTGQGVNEQFF. The CDR3 DNA sequence: TGTGCCAGCTCGACGGGACAGGGCGTCAATGAGCAGTTCTTC.

The chain is built from TRBV29-1 and TRBJ2-3; D could derive from TRBD1 or TRBD2 (5 bases each). CDR3 length: 14 residues. V was cut by 6 bases and J by 2 bases, with 15 bases left in between. The germline CDR1 and CDR2 sequences are SQVTM and ANQGSEA. The CDR3 DNA reads TGCAGCGTACCCGGGGCAGGCAACACAGATACGCAGTATTTT. Its protein is CSVPGAGNTDTQYF.

In its sample, this clonotype was seen a few times. This chain links TRBV28 with TRBJ2-3; D is undetermined. Germline V gene lookup returns CDR1 MDHEN and CDR2 SYDVKM. The CDR3 sequence is 13 residues long. Trimming pared 3 bases from V and 4 bases from J, leaving 8 bases between. The CDR3 spells CASSFWRPDTQYF. DNA for the CDR3: TGTGCCAGCAGTTTTTGGAGACCAGATACGCAGTATTTT.

This chain connects TRBV6-2 or TRBV6-3 to TRBJ2-1; 8 bases match TRBD1. This CDR3 region has 17 residues. Per the germline V gene, CDR1 is MNHEY and CDR2 is SVGEGT. Unmatched junction bases numbered 5, after V lost 1 base and J lost 0 bases. CDR3 DNA: TGTGCCAGCAGTTACTGGAACAGGGGGTTCTCCTACAATGAGCAGTTCTTC. It yields the protein CASSYWNRGFSYNEQFF.

The chain links TRBV27 to TRBJ2-5; 12 bases align to TRBD1. This CDR3 comprises 18 residues. After removal of 5 bases from V and 0 bases from J, the junction contained 10 bases not matched to a gene. Germline lookup yields CDR1 MNHEY and CDR2 SMNVEV (reference sequence). CDR3: CASSRGQGANLYQETQYF. In DNA, the CDR3 is TGTGCCAGCAGTCGGGGACAGGGGGCTAACTTGTACCAAGAGACCCAGTACTTC.

The genes are TRBV2 and TRBJ1-5, with D possibly TRBD1 on 6 matching bases. This CDR3 is built from 15 residues. CDR1 SNHLY and CDR2 FYNNEI come from the germline V gene. V was shortened by 0 bases and J by 6 bases, with 12 bases between the two germline ends. The CDR3 spells CASSEAKYRAQPQHF. CDR3 DNA sequence: TGTGCCAGCAGTGAAGCGAAATACAGGGCTCAGCCCCAGCATTTT.

The chain is built from TRBV27 and TRBJ1-1; D is uncertain. CDR1 and CDR2 (germline): MNHEY, SMNVEV (reference sequence). The CDR3 runs 17 residues. The V end lost 4 bases, the J end lost 3 bases, and 21 bases lay between the germline ends. The CDR3 DNA is TGTGCCAGCAGTTCCTTCCCCCGCACAAAACCCCACACTGAAGCTTTCTTT. Protein: CASSSFPRTKPHTEAFF.

This clonotype has just a few counts. J is TRBJ2-2 and V is TRBV7-3; 7 bases match TRBD1. The V and J ends lost 5 bases and 7 bases, in that order; junction bases with no gene match: 19. The germline V gene encodes CDR1 SGHTA and CDR2 FQGTGA. The CDR3 runs 18 residues. The CDR3 region is CASSTSGTALLRGGELFF. CDR3 nucleotide sequence: TGTGCCAGCAGCACGTCCGGGACAGCACTTTTAAGGGGCGGGGAGCTGTTTTTT. The full variable domain, its missing parts supplied by reference TRBV7-3 and TRBJ2-2, is GAGVSQTPSNKVTEKGKYVELRCDPISGHTALYWYRQSLGQGPEFLIYFQGTGAADDSGLPNDRFFAVRPEGSVSTLKIQRTERGDSAVYLCASSTSGTALLRGGELFFGEGSRLTVL.

The rearrangement uses TRBV20-1 and TRBJ1-1; D gene unclear. Germline CDR1 DFQATT, CDR2 SNEGSKA (reference sequence). This CDR3 spans 13 amino acids. Trimming removed 3 bases at V and 4 bases at J, with 12 bases between. The CDR3 protein is CSARPTGFTEAFF. DNA for the CDR3: TGCAGTGCTAGGCCCACGGGGTTCACTGAAGCTTTCTTT.

The V and J genes are TRBV5-1 and TRBJ2-5; D uncertain. Germline lookup yields CDR1 SGHRS and CDR2 YFSETQ. The CDR3 runs 12 residues. V was pared by 5 bases and J by 0 bases, with 5 bases between. This CDR3 is CASRKYQETQYF. CDR3 sequence (DNA): TGCGCCAGCAGAAAGTACCAAGAGACCCAGTACTTC.

In its sample, this clonotype was seen a few times. The chain carries TRBV20-1 and TRBJ2-7; tentatively, D is TRBD1 or TRBD2 (7 bases each). CDR3 length: 15 amino acids. The germline CDR1 and CDR2 sequences are DFQATT and SNEGSKA (reference sequence). Trimming left V 6 bases short and J 4 bases short, with 22 bases between. CDR3 amino acids: CSARPAGQITYEQYF. CDR3 DNA: TGCAGTGCCCGCCCAGCGGGACAGATTACATACGAGCAGTACTTC.

This chain joins TRBV5-1 and TRBJ2-5; tentatively, D is TRBD1 or TRBD2 (5 bases each). There are 15 residues in the CDR3. Trimming removed 0 bases from V and 5 bases from J, with 14 bases in between. CDR1 is SGHRS, CDR2 YFSETQ, per germline. CDR3 region: CASSLAGAPRETQYF. The DNA of the CDR3 is TGCGCCAGCAGCTTGGCCGGGGCCCCTCGGGAGACCCAGTACTTC.

This clonotype has more than one count but fewer than ten. V gene TRBV6-5 combines with J gene TRBJ2-7; tentative D call: TRBD2 (7 bases). The length of the CDR3 is 14 residues. Trimming removed 2 bases from V and 4 bases from J, with 12 bases in between. From germline, CDR1 is MNHEY and CDR2 SVGAGI. CDR3 region: CASSYGRGAYEQYF. CDR3 bases: TGTGCCAGCAGTTACGGTCGGGGGGCGTACGAGCAGTACTTC.

In its sample, this clonotype was seen a few times. V is TRBV20-1 and J is TRBJ2-7; TRBD2 matches at 9 bases. Germline V gene lookup returns CDR1 DFQATT and CDR2 SNEGSKA (reference sequence). The CDR3 has 15 amino acids. J lost 3 bases, V lost 1 base, and 7 bases had no gene match. The CDR3 reads CSARGVAGDNYEQYF. The CDR3 region has the DNA TGCAGTGCTAGAGGTGTAGCGGGGGACAACTACGAGCAGTACTTC.

This clonotype was recorded a few times. The gene calls are TRBV3-1 and TRBJ2-7, with 9 bases matching TRBD1. Per germline, CDR1 LGHDT and CDR2 YNNKEL (reference sequence). The CDR3 is made up of 17 amino acids. V trimming: 6 bases; J trimming: 5 bases; junction bases outside the gene matches: 17. The CDR3 loop reads CASSREYPGTGSDEQYF. The CDR3 DNA reads TGTGCCAGCAGTCGAGAATATCCCGGGACAGGGTCGGACGAGCAGTACTTC.